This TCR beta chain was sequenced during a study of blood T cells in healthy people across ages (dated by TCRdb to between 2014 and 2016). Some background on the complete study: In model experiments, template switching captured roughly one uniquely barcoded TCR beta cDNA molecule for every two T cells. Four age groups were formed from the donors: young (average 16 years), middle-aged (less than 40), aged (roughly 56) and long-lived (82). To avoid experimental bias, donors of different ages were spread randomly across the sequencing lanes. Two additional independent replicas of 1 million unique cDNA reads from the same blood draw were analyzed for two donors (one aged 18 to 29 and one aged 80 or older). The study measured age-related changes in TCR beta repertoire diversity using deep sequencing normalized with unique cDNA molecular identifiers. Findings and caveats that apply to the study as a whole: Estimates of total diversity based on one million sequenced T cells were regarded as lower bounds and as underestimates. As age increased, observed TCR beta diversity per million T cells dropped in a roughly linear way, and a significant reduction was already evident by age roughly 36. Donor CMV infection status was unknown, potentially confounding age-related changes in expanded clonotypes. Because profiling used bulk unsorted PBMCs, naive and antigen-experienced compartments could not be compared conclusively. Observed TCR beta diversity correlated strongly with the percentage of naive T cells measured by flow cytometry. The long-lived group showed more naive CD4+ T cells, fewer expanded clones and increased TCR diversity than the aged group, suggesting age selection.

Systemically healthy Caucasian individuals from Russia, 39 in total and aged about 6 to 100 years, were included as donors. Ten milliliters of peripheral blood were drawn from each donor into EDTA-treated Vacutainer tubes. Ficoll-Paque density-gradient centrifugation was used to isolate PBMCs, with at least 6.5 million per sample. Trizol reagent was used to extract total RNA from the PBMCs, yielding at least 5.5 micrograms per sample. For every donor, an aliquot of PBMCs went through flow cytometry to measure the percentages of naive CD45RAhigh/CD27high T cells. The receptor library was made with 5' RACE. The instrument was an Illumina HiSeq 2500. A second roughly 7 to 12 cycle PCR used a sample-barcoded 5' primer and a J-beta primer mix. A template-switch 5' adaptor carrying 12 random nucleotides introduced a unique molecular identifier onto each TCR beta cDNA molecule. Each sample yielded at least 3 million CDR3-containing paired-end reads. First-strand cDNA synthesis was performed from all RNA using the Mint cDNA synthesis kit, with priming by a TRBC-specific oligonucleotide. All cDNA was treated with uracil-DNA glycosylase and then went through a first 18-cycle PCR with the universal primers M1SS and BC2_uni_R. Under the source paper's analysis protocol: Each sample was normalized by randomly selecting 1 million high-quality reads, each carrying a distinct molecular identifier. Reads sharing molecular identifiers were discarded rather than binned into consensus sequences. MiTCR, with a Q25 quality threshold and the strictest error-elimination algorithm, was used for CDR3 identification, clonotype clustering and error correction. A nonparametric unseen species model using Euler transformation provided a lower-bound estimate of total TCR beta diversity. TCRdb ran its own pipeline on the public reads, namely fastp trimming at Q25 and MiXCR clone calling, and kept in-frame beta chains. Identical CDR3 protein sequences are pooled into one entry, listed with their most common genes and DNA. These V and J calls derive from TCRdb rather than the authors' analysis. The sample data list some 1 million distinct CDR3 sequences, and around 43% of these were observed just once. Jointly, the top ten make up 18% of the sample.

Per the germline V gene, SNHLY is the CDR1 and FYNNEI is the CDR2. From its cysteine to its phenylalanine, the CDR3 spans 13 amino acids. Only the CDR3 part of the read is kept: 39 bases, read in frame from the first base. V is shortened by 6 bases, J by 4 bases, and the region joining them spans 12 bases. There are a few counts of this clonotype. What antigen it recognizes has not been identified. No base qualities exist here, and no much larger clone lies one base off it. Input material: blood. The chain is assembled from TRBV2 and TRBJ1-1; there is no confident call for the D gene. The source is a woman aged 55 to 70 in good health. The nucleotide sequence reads TGTGCCAGCAGCCAGGAAGCTGGCACTGAAGCTTTCTTT. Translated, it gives CASSQEAGTEAFF.